These 27 T cell receptor beta chains were sequenced from one sample in a study of T cells in Graves' hyperthyroidism and ophthalmopathy (dated 2019 in TCRdb). Library preparation used multiplex PCR. For sequencing, an Illumina HiSeq 2000 was employed. The TCR beta CDR3 regions were amplified from RNA transcripts. The first round of RT-PCR for the TCR CDR3 was performed with the HTBI primer set and the Qiagen OneStep RT-PCR kit. TCRdb cleaned the public reads at Q25 with fastp, built clones with MiXCR and kept in-frame beta chains. Merged by CDR3 protein, the rows form single entries marked with the most common genes and DNA. Recorded for this sample are hundreds of thousands of distinct CDR3 sequences; approximately 14% of them occurred a single time. The ten largest clonotypes hold approximately 10% of the sample. Material for sequencing was blood. Source of these receptors: a woman between 18 and 29 years old with Graves' hyperthyroidism.

Worth noting for this clonotype: It may be a read error: a sequence one base away is much more abundant. The V call is TRBV2, the J call TRBJ1-5; 7 positions agree with TRBD1. The CDR3 has 15 amino acids. Germline V gene sequence: CDR1 SNHLY, CDR2 FYNNEI. V lost 6 bases, J lost 2 bases, and 7 bases stayed unmatched. In DNA, the CDR3 is TGTGCCAGCAGGCCCGGCAGGGGGGGCAATCAGCCCCAGCATTTT. This encodes CASRPGRGGNQPQHF.

The chain carries TRBV11-1 and TRBJ2-3, with D perhaps TRBD2 (6 bases). The CDR3 has 18 amino acids. The V end was cut by 8 bases, the J end by 2 bases, with 26 bases between. Germline V gene lookup returns CDR1 SGHAT and CDR2 FQDESV (reference sequence). CDR3 loop: CASQQAEGLTGNTDTQYF. The CDR3 DNA reads as TGTGCCAGCCAACAGGCGGAGGGGCTAACGGGGAACACAGATACGCAGTATTTT.

This clonotype appeared many times. V usage is TRBV28 and J usage is TRBJ2-3, with a possible D match to TRBD1 (7 bases). The CDR3 runs to 14 residues. Looked up from germline, CDR1 is MDHEN and CDR2 is SYDVKM. The ends were cut back, 5 bases at V and 10 bases at J, with 19 bases in the middle. CDR3 sequence: CASSPDREVVAQYF. DNA of the CDR3: TGTGCCAGCAGTCCAGACAGGGAGGTGGTAGCGCAGTATTTT.

The rearrangement links TRBV19 to TRBJ2-2; D not certain. The CDR3 has 17 residues. Germline assignment: CDR1 LNHDA and CDR2 SQIVND (reference sequence). With 3 bases removed from V and 1 base from J, the gap between germline ends came to 15 bases. The CDR3 spells CASSIVWVRQNTGELFF. In nucleotides, the CDR3 is TGTGCCAGTAGTATTGTTTGGGTCAGGCAGAACACCGGGGAGCTGTTTTTT.

A few counts support this clonotype. A read error may explain this, as a much larger clone is one base away. The gene calls are TRBV5-1 and TRBJ2-1; no definite D call. Trimming removed 1 base from V and 0 bases from J, with 8 bases in between. Germline loops: CDR1 SGHRS, CDR2 YFSETQ. CDR3 length: 15 amino acids. The CDR3, as DNA: TGCGCCAGCAGCTTGAATATAAGCTCCTACAATGAGCAGTTCTTC. It codes for CASSLNISSYNEQFF.

The chain uses TRBV6-6 and TRBJ1-6, with a possible D match to TRBD1 (5 bases). Trimming removed 1 base at V and 0 bases at J, with 7 bases between. CDR1 is MNHNY and CDR2 is SVGAGI in the germline V gene (reference sequence). The CDR3 has 16 residues. Here the CDR3 reads CASSYYGGSYNSPLHF. The CDR3 nucleotides read TGTGCCAGCAGTTACTACGGGGGCTCCTATAATTCACCCCTCCACTTT.

This clonotype was detected many times. The chain recombines TRBV6-2 or TRBV6-3 with TRBJ2-7; D ambiguous. V was trimmed by 6 bases and J by 3 bases, leaving 15 bases between them. This CDR3 is 14 amino acids long. Germline lookup yields CDR1 MNHEY and CDR2 SVGEGT. The CDR3 bases are TGTGCCAGCAGCCGCTCGCTTGTCGGCTACGAGCAGTACTTC. It yields the protein CASSRSLVGYEQYF.

The chain is built from TRBV6-1 and TRBJ2-1, with 12 bases aligning to TRBD2. CDR3 length: 16 amino acids. After removal of 4 bases from V and 7 bases from J, the junction contained 8 bases not matched to a gene. The germline CDR1 and CDR2 sequences are MNHNS and SASEGT. The CDR3 nucleotides are TGTGCCAGCAGTGCCCAGACTAGCGGGAGTGGTAATGAGCAGTTCTTC. It specifies CASSAQTSGSGNEQFF.

A few counts support this clonotype. The chain joins TRBV4-3 to TRBJ2-5; D not resolved. V gave up 1 base and J gave up 4 bases, with 13 bases separating them. Germline CDR1 reads LGHNA; CDR2 reads YSLEER. The CDR3 has 15 residues. The CDR3, as DNA: TGCGCCAGCAGCCAAGGAGTTTTTGGCCGAGAGACCCAGTACTTC. Translation gives CASSQGVFGRETQYF.

The sample holds many counts of this clonotype. The chain uses TRBV18 and TRBJ2-7; D is undetermined. The germline gives CDR1 KGHSH, CDR2 LQKENI. The CDR3 is 11 residues long. The V end was cut by 2 bases, the J end by 5 bases, with 4 bases between. The CDR3 is CASSPGDEQYF. CDR3 nucleotide sequence: TGTGCCAGCTCACCAGGCGACGAGCAGTACTTC. Using reference TRBV18 and TRBJ2-7 for the parts outside the CDR3, the full variable domain is NAGVMQNPRHLVRRRGQEARLRCSPMKGHSHVYWYRQLPEEGLKFMVYLQKENIIDESGMPKERFSAEFPKEGPSILRIQQVVRGDSAAYFCASSPGDEQYFGPGTRLTVT.

This clonotype showed up just a few times. The chain uses TRBV29-1 and TRBJ1-1, with 7 bases lining up with TRBD1. Trimming took 6 bases from V and 6 from J; bases not matched to a gene: 4. This CDR3 is 11 amino acids long. Germline assignment: CDR1 SQVTM and CDR2 ANQGSEA. The CDR3 nucleotides read TGCAGCGTCGTAGACAGGGCTGAAGCTTTCTTT. Residues: CSVVDRAEAFF.

The chain employs TRBV6-2 or TRBV6-3 and TRBJ2-6; a weak D match, TRBD1 (6 bases). With 8 bases removed from V and 4 bases from J, the gap between germline ends came to 27 bases. There are 19 residues in the CDR3. Germline CDR1 reads MNHEY; CDR2 reads SVGEGT. CDR3 sequence: CASPHSPGESHSGANVLTF. CDR3 nucleotides: TGTGCCAGCCCACACTCCCCAGGGGAGTCCCACTCGGGGGCCAACGTCCTGACTTTC.

V and J are TRBV9 and TRBJ2-2; possible D gene TRBD2, 5 bases. V lost 3 bases and J lost 3, with 18 bases in between. The germline V gene encodes CDR1 SGDLS and CDR2 YYNGEE. This CDR3 contains 17 residues. The CDR3 DNA reads TGTGCCAGCAGCGACTTCGCCTCGGGGTTGGACACCGGGGAGCTGTTTTTT. Amino acids: CASSDFASGLDTGELFF.

This clonotype appeared a few times. The rearrangement joins TRBV5-1 to TRBJ2-2; 8 bases align to TRBD2. The junction had 2 bases not matched to a gene; V was cut back by 1 base and J by 3 bases. The CDR3 runs 15 residues. From germline, CDR1 is SGHRS and CDR2 YFSETQ. The CDR3 is CASSLRAGDTGELFF. The CDR3, as DNA: TGCGCCAGCAGCTTGAGAGCGGGAGACACCGGGGAGCTGTTTTTT.

The V and J genes are TRBV7-9 and TRBJ2-1; the D gene is possibly TRBD2 (7 bases). In germline, CDR1 is SEHNR, CDR2 FQNEAQ (reference sequence). The CDR3 has 14 residues. The V and J ends lost 4 bases and 5 bases respectively, with 12 bases between them. The CDR3 sequence: CASSSGGGHNEQFF. CDR3 DNA: TGTGCCAGCAGCTCGGGGGGCGGTCACAATGAGCAGTTCTTC.

The chain couples TRBV5-1 to TRBJ1-5, with D uncertain. Trimming left V 3 bases short and J 3 bases short, with 7 bases between. Germline V gives CDR1 SGHRS, CDR2 YFSETQ. CDR3 size: 13 residues. CDR3 amino acids: CASSSGINQPQHF. The CDR3 DNA reads as TGCGCCAGCAGCTCAGGTATCAATCAGCCCCAGCATTTT.

The chain recombines TRBV6-8 with TRBJ2-2, with TRBD2 identical over 11 bases. The V and J ends lost 9 bases and 6 bases, in that order; junction bases with no gene match: 18. Germline lookup yields CDR1 MNHGY and CDR2 SAAAGT. CDR3 size: 18 residues. DNA for the CDR3: TGTGCCAGTGAGATACTAGCGGGAGAATATCCCTGGGCCGGGGAGCTGTTTTTT. It specifies CASEILAGEYPWAGELFF.

This clonotype occurred a few times. The gene calls are TRBV15 and TRBJ2-1; D is uncertain. Trimming stripped 1 base from V and 8 bases from J, with 15 bases between. The CDR3 is 15 amino acids. Germline V gene lookup returns CDR1 LNHNV and CDR2 YYDKDF (reference sequence). The CDR3 here is CATSRVGGPRDEQFF. The CDR3 region has the DNA TGTGCCACCAGCAGAGTCGGCGGACCAAGGGATGAGCAGTTCTTC.

The table lists this clonotype with a few counts. The V call is TRBV19, the J call TRBJ2-2; D tentatively fits TRBD1 or TRBD2 (5 bases each). From germline, CDR1 is LNHDA and CDR2 SQIVND (reference sequence). V was shortened by 7 bases and J by 8 bases, with 23 bases between the two germline ends. This CDR3 is built from 16 residues. The DNA for the CDR3 is TGTGCCAGTACGAGGGGAACGATCCCCCCAACAGGGGAGCTGTTTTTT. This gives the protein CASTRGTIPPTGELFF.

This clonotype was counted at least ten times. This chain connects TRBV3-1 to TRBJ2-7; D unclear. CDR3 length equals 11 residues. V was clipped by 9 bases and J by 0 bases, with 6 bases between them. The germline gives CDR1 LGHDT, CDR2 YNNKEL (reference sequence). DNA for the CDR3: TGTGCCAGTGGGCGCTCCTACGAGCAGTACTTC. This gives the protein CASGRSYEQYF.

This clonotype showed up just a few times. It is unclear where the CDR3 begins or ends on the DNA, so no DNA is shown, and the CDR3 is as TCRdb lists it. The chain carries TRBV28 and TRBJ1-1. Ends included, the CDR3 has 15 residues. CDR1 is MDHEN and CDR2 is SYDVKM in the germline V gene. The CDR3: CASSFVAKGSTEALF.

J is TRBJ1-2 and V is TRBV12-3 or TRBV12-4; D is possibly TRBD1 (5 bases). V shed 4 bases and J shed 4 bases, with 7 bases lying between them. This CDR3 has 12 amino acids. The CDR3 DNA reads TGTGCCAGCAGTTGGGGGGGCTATGGCTACACCTTC. Its translation is CASSWGGYGYTF.

The rearrangement joins TRBV6-4 to TRBJ1-1; 8 nucleotides agree with TRBD1. This CDR3 spans 14 amino acids. J gave up 1 base and V 7 bases, and 5 bases lay outside the gene matches. CDR1 MRHNA and CDR2 SNTAGT come from the germline V gene. The DNA of the CDR3 is TGTGCCAGCACCCGGGACAGGTGGAACACTGAAGCTTTCTTT. Translated: CASTRDRWNTEAFF.

There are a few counts of this clonotype. The chain couples TRBV4-3 to TRBJ1-5; D uncertain. The V and J ends lost 0 bases and 3 bases respectively, with 9 bases between them. There are 15 residues in the CDR3. Per the germline V gene, CDR1 is LGHNA and CDR2 is YSLEER. CDR3 loop: CASSQEYSFNQPQHF. The CDR3 region has the DNA TGCGCCAGCAGCCAAGAGTACAGTTTCAATCAGCCCCAGCATTTT.

The sample holds many counts of this clonotype. CDR3 bases: TGTGCCAGCACCTCCCCTACTAGAGATACGCAGTATTTT. Its translation: CASTSPTRDTQYF. The chain recombines TRBV11-3 with TRBJ2-3; tentatively, D is TRBD2 (5 bases). The CDR3 runs 13 residues. The V end was cut by 7 bases, the J end by 5 bases, with 13 bases between. Germline values: CDR1 SGHNT, CDR2 YENEEA.

At least ten counts were recorded for this clonotype. The rearrangement uses TRBV11-3 and TRBJ2-4; D might be TRBD1 (5 bases). Germline CDR1 is SGHNT and CDR2 is YENEEA. The length of the CDR3 is 17 residues. Trimming stripped 2 bases from V and 0 bases from J, with 14 bases between. The CDR3 DNA reads as TGTGCCAGCAGCTTATCCCTGGGGCGGAGAGCCAAAAACATTCAGTACTTC. This translates into CASSLSLGRRAKNIQYF.

In its sample, this clonotype was seen many times. J is TRBJ2-7 and V is TRBV5-1, with D hard to call. Germline lookup yields CDR1 SGHRS and CDR2 YFSETQ. Trimming pared 0 bases from V and 1 base from J, leaving 11 bases between. The CDR3 runs 15 residues. The CDR3 bases are TGCGCCAGCAGCTTGGTAGACATCGGGTCCTACGAGCAGTACTTC. Translating it yields CASSLVDIGSYEQYF. Full variable domain (remainder filled in from reference TRBV5-1 and TRBJ2-7): KAGVTQTPRYLIKTRGQQVTLSCSPISGHRSVSWYQQTPGQGLQFLFEYFSETQRNKGNFPGRFSGRQFSNSRSEMNVSTLELGDSALYLCASSLVDIGSYEQYFGPGTRLTVT.